This TCR beta chain was sequenced during a study of Ad26.COV2.S vaccination and SARS-CoV-2 variants. Study at large: It was the COV1001 Ad26.COV2.S trial arm that included the donor. In the study, Ad26.COV2.S was injected intramuscularly once, or twice 56 days apart.

Profiling relied on immunoSEQ multiplex PCR, and the TCRdb table lists in-frame clones only, not all of them. The sample holds about 480,000 clones, 87% seen once. The treatment denotes: over 15 received Ad26.COV2.S at low or high dose, single or two shots; about 5 received placebo; per-sample allocation not given. Sampling happened 63 days after the first vaccine or placebo injection. An adult donor aged 18-55 years was enrolled in Boston. What was given as vaccine was an Ad26 vector encoding Wuhan-strain SARS-CoV-2 spike. The CDR3 covers 12 residues. The V and J ends lost 3 bases and 5 bases respectively, with 7 bases between them. Germline CDR1 is MNHEY and CDR2 is SVGEGT.

The sequencing here drew on peripheral blood, taken in a trial of Ad26.COV2.S vaccine versus placebo. The chain couples TRBV6-2 or TRBV6-3 to TRBJ2-5; D is unclear. The TCR originated in a person between 18 and 65 years old who received the Ad26.COV2.S COVID-19 vaccine or a placebo. For the CDR3, the DNA is TGTGCCAGCAGTTATTCTCCGGAGACCCAGTACTTC. It translates to CASSYSPETQYF.